These 11 T cell receptor beta chains share one sample of origin, sequenced in a study of identical twins. TCRdb re-analysed the 5' RACE reads in MiXCR, keeping a single row per CDR3 protein. The table has fewer than 500,000 distinct CDR3 sequences, roughly 13% seen once. Separately, the same data were catalogued under a study of yellow fever vaccine responses in identical twins.

The sample consisted of CD4+ T cells sorted from blood. The receptor set was obtained from a young woman in good health.

The chain joins TRBV5-1 to TRBJ2-5; 9 bases map to TRBD1. The CDR3 is 16 amino acids. CDR1 is SGHRS and CDR2 is YFSETQ in the germline V gene. V lost 1 base and J lost 4; bases outside the gene matches: 8. The CDR3 DNA reads TGCGCCAGCAGCTTGACACAGGGGGCGATCGGAGAGACCCAGTACTTC. It codes for CASSLTQGAIGETQYF.

This clonotype was picked up a small number of times. Because the CDR3's place on the DNA is in doubt, the DNA is left out and the CDR3 is given as listed by TCRdb. This rearrangement joins TRBV4-3 to TRBJ1-2. 13 amino acids form the CDR3, both terminal residues included. Germline V gene sequence: CDR1 LGHNA, CDR2 YSLEER. The chain's CDR3 is CASSQDFGDGYTF.

V gene TRBV5-1 combines with J gene TRBJ2-7, with D possibly matching TRBD1 (5 bases). Germline-derived CDR1 and CDR2 are SGHRS and YFSETQ. CDR3 length: 15 residues. Trimming took off 0 bases at V and 5 bases at J, with 15 bases between the two ends. CDR3: CASSLAAKGIDEQYF. In nucleotides, the CDR3 is TGCGCCAGCAGCTTGGCCGCTAAGGGGATCGACGAGCAGTACTTC. Based on the CDR3 plus reference TRBV5-1 and TRBJ2-7, the full variable domain is KAGVTQTPRYLIKTRGQQVTLSCSPISGHRSVSWYQQTPGQGLQFLFEYFSETQRNKGNFPGRFSGRQFSNSRSEMNVSTLELGDSALYLCASSLAAKGIDEQYFGPGTRLTVT.

In this sample, this clonotype turned up many times. The V gene is TRBV29-1, the J gene TRBJ2-7, with 12 bases matching TRBD2. Germline assignment: CDR1 SQVTM and CDR2 ANQGSEA. There are 17 residues in the CDR3. J gave up 1 base and V 3 bases, and 10 bases lay outside the gene matches. CDR3 sequence: CSVEGGLAGLKSYEQYF. CDR3 sequence (DNA): TGCAGCGTTGAGGGAGGACTAGCGGGACTCAAATCCTACGAGCAGTACTTC.

V and J are TRBV9 and TRBJ2-1; 7 bases agree with TRBD2. The germline gives CDR1 SGDLS, CDR2 YYNGEE. The CDR3 length is 15 residues. J was trimmed by 8 bases and V by 0 bases; bases with no gene match: 8. As DNA, the CDR3 is TGTGCCAGCAGCGTAGTCGTGGGAGGGCCTCATGAGCAGTTCTTC. This gives the protein CASSVVVGGPHEQFF. Full variable domain (outside the CDR3, taken from reference TRBV9 and TRBJ2-1): DSGVTQTPKHLITATGQRVTLRCSPRSGDLSVYWYQQSLDQGLQFLIQYYNGEERAKGNILERFSAQQFPDLHSELNLSSLELGDSALYFCASSVVVGGPHEQFFGPGTRLTVL.

The chain uses TRBV29-1 and TRBJ1-1; no reliable D call. The germline V gene encodes CDR1 SQVTM and CDR2 ANQGSEA. The CDR3 loop spans 13 amino acids. The ends were cut back, 3 bases at V and 0 bases at J, with 8 bases in the middle. The CDR3 sequence: CSVDVVMNTEAFF. CDR3 coding DNA: TGCAGCGTTGACGTCGTGATGAACACTGAAGCTTTCTTT.

This sequence joins TRBV19 and TRBJ2-7; 10 positions match TRBD1. CDR1 LNHDA and CDR2 SQIVND come from the germline V gene (reference sequence). The junction had 9 bases not matched to a gene; V was cut back by 3 bases and J by 4 bases. This CDR3 comprises 16 residues. The CDR3 nucleotides are TGTGCCAGTAGTATCGATGGGACAGGGGTCCGATACGAGCAGTACTTC. It translates to CASSIDGTGVRYEQYF.

There are a few counts of this clonotype. J is TRBJ2-7 and V is TRBV24-1; D might be TRBD2 (5 bases). V shed 12 bases and J shed 1 base, with 12 bases lying between them. The CDR3 runs 12 residues. Germline V gene sequence: CDR1 KGHDR, CDR2 SFDVKD. CDR3 protein: CAPLRGSYEQYF. The CDR3 coding sequence is TGTGCCCCCCTCCGGGGTTCCTACGAGCAGTACTTC.

This chain uses TRBV6-5 with TRBJ2-1; TRBD2 matches at 8 bases. Per germline, CDR1 MNHEY and CDR2 SVGAGI. V was pared by 4 bases and J by 0 bases, with 2 bases of the junction left unmatched. The CDR3 runs to 15 residues. The CDR3 loop reads CASSSGLVSYNEQFF. The CDR3 coding sequence is TGTGCCAGCAGTTCGGGACTAGTCTCCTACAATGAGCAGTTCTTC.

The sample holds a few counts of this clonotype. V is TRBV20-1 and J is TRBJ2-2, with 9 bases that match TRBD2. V shed 0 bases, J shed 3 bases, and the junction held 8 bases outside the gene matches. This CDR3 contains 17 residues. Per germline, CDR1 DFQATT and CDR2 SNEGSKA (reference sequence). The CDR3 reads CSARDYGTSRDTGELFF. The DNA for the CDR3 is TGCAGTGCTAGAGATTACGGGACTAGCCGTGACACCGGGGAGCTGTTTTTT.

This clonotype occurred many times. This chain connects TRBV11-1 to TRBJ2-1, with TRBD2 identical over 9 bases. Germline CDR1 reads SGHAT; CDR2 reads FQDESV (reference sequence). The J segment lost 8 bases and the V segment lost 8 bases, leaving 13 bases of the junction unmatched. The CDR3 covers 15 residues. The CDR3: CASQPREGVYDEQFF. The CDR3, as DNA: TGTGCCAGCCAGCCGCGGGAGGGCGTGTACGATGAGCAGTTCTTC.